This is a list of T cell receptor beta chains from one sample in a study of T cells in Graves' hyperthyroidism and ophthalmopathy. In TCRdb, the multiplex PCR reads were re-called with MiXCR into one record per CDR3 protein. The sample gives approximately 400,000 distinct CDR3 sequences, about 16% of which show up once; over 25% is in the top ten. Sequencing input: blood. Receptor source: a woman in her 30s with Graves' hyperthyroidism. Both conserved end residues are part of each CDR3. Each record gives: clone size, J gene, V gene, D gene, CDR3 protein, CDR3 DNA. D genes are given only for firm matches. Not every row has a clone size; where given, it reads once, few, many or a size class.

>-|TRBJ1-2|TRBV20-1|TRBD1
CSARDPLIGGGYTF
TGCAGTGCTAGAGATCCCCTGATAGGGGGCGGCTACACCTTC
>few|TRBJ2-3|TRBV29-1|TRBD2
CSVVRRGGRLEDTQYF
TGCAGCGTTGTTAGGAGGGGCGGGAGGCTGGAGGATACGCAGTATTTT
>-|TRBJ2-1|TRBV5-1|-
CASSSFGELNEQFF
TGCGCCAGCAGCTCGTTCGGGGAACTCAATGAGCAGTTCTTC
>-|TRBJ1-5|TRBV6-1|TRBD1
CASSGRGRQPQHF
TGTGCCAGCAGTGGAAGGGGGCGTCAGCCCCAGCATTTT
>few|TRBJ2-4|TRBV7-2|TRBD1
CASSLRQGTLAKNIQYF
TGTGCCAGCAGCCTACGACAGGGGACCTTAGCCAAAAACATTCAGTACTTC
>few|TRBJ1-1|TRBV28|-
CASRSQNTEAFF
TGTGCCAGCAGGTCGCAAAACACTGAAGCTTTCTTT
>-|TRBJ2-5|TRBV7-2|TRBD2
CASSLGRLAGGLRKTQYF
TGTGCCAGCAGCTTAGGTCGTCTAGCGGGAGGGTTAAGGAAGACCCAGTACTTC
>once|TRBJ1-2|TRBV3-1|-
CASSRTGPGLGYTF
TGTGCCAGCAGCCGAACCGGACCGGGGCTCGGCTACACCTTC
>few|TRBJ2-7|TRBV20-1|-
CSALSPSGGGHEQYF
TGCAGTGCTCTCAGCCCATCTGGGGGGGGGCACGAGCAGTACTTC
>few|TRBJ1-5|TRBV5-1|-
CASSLGPAHSNQPQHF
TGCGCCAGCAGCTTGGGGCCAGCTCATAGCAATCAGCCCCAGCATTTT
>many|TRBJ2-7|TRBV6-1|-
CASRTSRAYEQYF
TGTGCCAGCAGGACTAGTCGGGCCTACGAGCAGTACTTC
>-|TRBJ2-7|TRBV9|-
CASSAARGGYEQYF
TGTGCCAGCAGCGCGGCCCGTGGGGGCTACGAGCAGTACTTC
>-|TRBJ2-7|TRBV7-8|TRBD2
CASSLAASTEYEQYF
TGTGCCAGCAGTCTAGCGGCCAGTACAGAGTACGAGCAGTACTTC
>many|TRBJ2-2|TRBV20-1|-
CSARVKTGELFF
TGCAGTGCTAGAGTCAAAACCGGGGAGCTGTTTTTT
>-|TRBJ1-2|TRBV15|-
CATSRGSEEDGYTF
TGTGCCACCAGCAGAGGATCGGAGGAGGATGGCTACACCTTC
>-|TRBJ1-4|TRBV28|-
CASSFGGRSEKLFF
TGTGCCAGCAGTTTTGGAGGGCGGTCTGAAAAACTGTTTTTT
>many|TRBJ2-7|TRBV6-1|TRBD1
CASRGGTGGSKQYF
TGTGCCAGCAGGGGCGGGACAGGGGGCTCGAAGCAGTACTTC
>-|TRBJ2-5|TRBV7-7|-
CASSLVYGYQETQYF
TGTGCTAGCAGCTTAGTATACGGGTACCAAGAGACCCAGTACTTC
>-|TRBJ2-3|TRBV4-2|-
CASSRDGPSTDTQYF
TGTGCCAGCAGCCGGGATGGACCTAGCACAGATACGCAGTATTTT
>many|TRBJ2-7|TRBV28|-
CASSAGPTDYEQYF
TGTGCCAGCAGCGCGGGACCGACTGACTACGAGCAGTACTTC
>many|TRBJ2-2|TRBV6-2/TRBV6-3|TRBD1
CARRGQRRNTGELFF
TGTGCCAGGAGGGGACAGAGACGGAACACCGGGGAGCTGTTTTTT
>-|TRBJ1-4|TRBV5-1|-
CASSLDVAGENEKLFF
TGCGCCAGCAGCTTGGACGTCGCAGGGGAAAATGAAAAACTGTTTTTT
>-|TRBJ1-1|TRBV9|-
CASSFNDRMNTEAFF
TGTGCCAGCAGCTTCAACGACAGGATGAACACTGAAGCTTTCTTT
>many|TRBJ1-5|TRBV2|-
CASAWSKNSNQPQHF
TGTGCCAGCGCCTGGTCGAAGAATAGCAATCAGCCCCAGCATTTT
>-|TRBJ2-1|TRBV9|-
CASSPRPAGGEQFF
TGTGCCAGCAGCCCCCGGCCAGCGGGTGGTGAGCAGTTCTTC
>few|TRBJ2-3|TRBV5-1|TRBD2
CASSLVSSGRGTDTQYF
TGCGCCAGCAGCTTGGTATCTAGCGGGAGGGGAACGGATACGCAGTATTTT
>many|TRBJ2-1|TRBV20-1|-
CSARWGNEQFF
TGCAGTGCTAGATGGGGCAATGAGCAGTTCTTC
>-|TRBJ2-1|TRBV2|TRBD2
CASRTGLAGAYNEQFF
TGTGCCAGCAGAACCGGACTAGCGGGAGCCTACAATGAGCAGTTCTTC
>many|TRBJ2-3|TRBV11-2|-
CASSLDGSFGDTQYF
TGTGCCAGCAGCTTAGATGGATCCTTTGGAGATACGCAGTATTTT
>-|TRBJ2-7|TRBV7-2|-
CASSLARAGAPYEQYF
TGTGCCAGCAGCTTAGCTCGGGCAGGGGCGCCCTACGAGCAGTACTTC
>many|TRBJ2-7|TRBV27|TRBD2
CASSLKRGGSSYEQYF
TGTGCCAGCAGTCTAAAGAGGGGCGGGAGCTCCTACGAGCAGTACTTC
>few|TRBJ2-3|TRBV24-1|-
CATRGRASTDTQYF
TGTGCCACCAGGGGCAGGGCCAGCACAGATACGCAGTATTTT
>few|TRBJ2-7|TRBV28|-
CASSSATQSSEFSYEQYF
TGTGCCAGCAGTTCCGCGACACAAAGTTCCGAATTCTCCTACGAGCAGTACTTC
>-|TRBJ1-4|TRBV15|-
CATSSGEGGVPNEKLFF
TGTGCCACCAGCAGCGGGGAAGGAGGGGTACCTAATGAAAAACTGTTTTTT
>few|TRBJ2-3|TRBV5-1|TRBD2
CASSPSLAGGEDTQYF
TGCGCCAGCAGCCCTTCACTAGCGGGAGGGGAGGATACGCAGTATTTT
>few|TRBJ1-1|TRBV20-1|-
CSARDRRGQTEAFF
TGCAGTGCTAGAGATCGACGGGGGCAGACTGAAGCTTTCTTT
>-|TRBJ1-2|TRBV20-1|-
CSARDPRGSGYTF
TGCAGTGCTAGAGATCCCCGGGGGAGTGGCTACACCTTC
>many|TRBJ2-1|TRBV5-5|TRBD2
CASSLVSGISYNEQFF
TGTGCCAGCAGCTTGGTTAGCGGGATCTCCTACAATGAGCAGTTCTTC
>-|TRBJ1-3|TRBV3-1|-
CASSQGGTVGNTIYF
TGTGCCAGCAGCCAAGGAGGAACAGTCGGAAACACCATATATTTT
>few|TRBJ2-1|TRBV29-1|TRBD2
CSGDYNEQFF
TGTAGCGGGGACTACAATGAGCAGTTCTTC
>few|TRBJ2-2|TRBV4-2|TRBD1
CASSGRGRGTGELFF
TGTGCCAGCAGCGGAAGGGGGCGCGGCACCGGGGAGCTGTTTTTT
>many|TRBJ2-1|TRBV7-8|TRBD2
CASSLEILADYNEQFF
TGTGCCAGCAGCTTAGAAATTCTAGCGGATTACAATGAGCAGTTCTTC
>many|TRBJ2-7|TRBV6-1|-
CASFRLAPYEQYF
TGTGCCAGCTTTCGGCTAGCGCCATACGAGCAGTACTTC
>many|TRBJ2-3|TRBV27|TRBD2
CASSWILAGGTDTQYF
TGTGCCAGCAGTTGGATACTAGCGGGAGGCACAGATACGCAGTATTTT
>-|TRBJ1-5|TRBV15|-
CATSRYNSNQPQHF
TGTGCCACCAGCAGATATAATAGCAATCAGCCCCAGCATTTT
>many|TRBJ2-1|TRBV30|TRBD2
CAWSVLAGATGEQFF
TGTGCCTGGAGTGTGTTGGCGGGAGCTACCGGGGAGCAGTTCTTC
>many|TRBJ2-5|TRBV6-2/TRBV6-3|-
CASRPYRSQETQYF
TGTGCCAGCAGACCTTACAGGAGCCAAGAGACCCAGTACTTC
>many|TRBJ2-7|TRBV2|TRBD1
CASSGGTGNEQYF
TGTGCCAGCAGTGGAGGGACAGGGAACGAGCAGTACTTC
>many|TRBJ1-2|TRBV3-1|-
CASSPTPNGQLYGYTF
TGTGCCAGCAGCCCTACACCTAACGGACAGCTCTATGGCTACACCTTC
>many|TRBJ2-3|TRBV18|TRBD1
CASSPPRGRAYGGTDTQYF
TGTGCCAGCTCACCCCCCAGGGGGAGAGCCTATGGAGGCACAGATACGCAGTATTTT
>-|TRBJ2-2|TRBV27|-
CAGRAQGRNTGELFF
TGTGCCGGCAGGGCCCAGGGGCGCAACACCGGGGAGCTGTTTTTT
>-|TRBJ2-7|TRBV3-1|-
CASSLTMTGTDIEQYF
TGTGCCAGCAGCCTCACGATGACAGGGACTGATATAGAGCAGTACTTC
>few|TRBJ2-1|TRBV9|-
CASGPGASYNEQFF
TGTGCCAGCGGCCCGGGAGCGTCATACAATGAGCAGTTCTTC
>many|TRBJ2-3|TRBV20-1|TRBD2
CSARLAGGAGDSDTQYF
TGCAGTGCTAGACTAGCGGGAGGAGCGGGGGACTCAGATACGCAGTATTTT
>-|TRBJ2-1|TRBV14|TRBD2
CASSPRLAGGSYNEQFF
TGTGCCAGCAGCCCCCGACTAGCGGGAGGATCCTACAATGAGCAGTTCTTC